The entry that follows covers one TCR beta chain sequence. This clone has only a few counts. Its specific antigen is unknown. It has no much larger one-base neighbor in the sample; base qualities were not kept. This entry comes from a study of cytomegalovirus exposure and HLA in healthy donors (dated 2017 in TCRdb). Broadly, across the study: In an earlier analysis of several hundred of the donors, about 260 Gb of sequence data and 90 million to 120 million unique TCR beta sequences from roughly 200 million T cells were reported. Approximately 300 gigabases of sequencing data and around 88 million unique TCR sequences made up an early release that covered nearly 650 HLA-typed donors. Among the roughly 400 genotyped donors, approximately 76% belonged to the genetic ancestry cluster associated with self-reported Caucasian donors. The study aimed to test whether signatures of past pathogen exposure could be identified by cataloging public T cell receptors. The T cell repertoires of some 670 subjects were profiled by immunosequencing and related to cytomegalovirus serostatus. A separate validation cohort of roughly 120 different subjects was used in addition to the roughly 670-subject first cohort. To predict cytomegalovirus infection status, the study brought together high-throughput TCR immunosequencing, statistical association of individual TCRs with disease status, and machine learning. A later analysis re-examined previously published TCR beta repertoires from hundreds of donors and added high-resolution HLA genotyping to investigate patterns of TCR occurrence. The later analysis used no new phenotypic data to find candidate immune exposures, relying instead on TCR beta sequences and their occurrence across donors. To decide whether each TCR beta V gene segment behaved as functional or pseudogenic, an earlier analysis of 587 of the donors relied on high-throughput TCR beta sequencing. Donor age, sex, ethnicity and CMV serostatus were collected together with the repertoire data. A later genetic analysis used genome-wide SNP genotypes for about 60% of the roughly 670 donors, treating that subset as a discovery cohort. All discovery cohort repertoires had been generated on a single sequencing platform. Both class I and class II loci were covered by HLA typing, at four-digit resolution. Typing coverage differed by locus: A, B, C, DRB1 and DQB1 were typed in roughly 620-630 donors, DQA1 in around 500, DPA1 in around 600, and DPB1 in just under 480. About five DR-DQ haplotypes were handled as single units for association and clustering because linkage in the cohort was strong. On average, roughly 240,000 unique TCR beta nucleotide sequences were sequenced per donor among 350 to 400 genotyped donors of the cohort, with roughly 18% of those sequences being non-productive. What the study reported, not specific to this receptor: Only TCR beta chains were sequenced in this cohort, and the absence of alpha or paired-chain data limited detectable features. A later analysis associated some 17,000 TCR beta sequences with specific HLA alleles at a false discovery rate of 0.05. A later analysis found that TCR association rates varied across HLA loci, with DRB1 alleles showing the most associated TCRs and HLA-C alleles the fewest. A further reported finding was that TCR beta sequences accurately predicted the HLA-A and HLA-B alleles for most subjects in the first cohort. Roughly uniform sequencing depth across donors was assumed in presence/absence analyses, although this assumption may not hold. In a later analysis, several top co-occurrence clusters were reported to appear linked to parvovirus B19, influenza, CMV and Epstein-Barr virus. Some IMGT-functional V segments, including TRBV6-2 and TRBV6-3, could not be told apart with the 87-base-pair reads, so those segments were excluded. Cytomegalovirus status was reported to be diagnosed by the classifier with high specificity and sensitivity in both the original and validation cohorts. The sequencing pipeline was judged likely to have produced a cluster of highly shared sequence variants as a technical artifact. Broadly in line with IMGT annotations, most TCR beta V segments showed up in productive rearrangements about 87% or about 30% of the time in an earlier analysis of some 590 of the donors. Across donors, most TCR sequences were observed very rarely, whereas some public TCRs were present in many individuals. An association between a missense DCLRE1C variant and V-gene and J-gene trimming of TCR beta chains was found in a later genetic analysis and replicated in an independent cohort. A later genetic analysis reported fewer N-insertions in productive TCRs among donors in an Asian-associated ancestry cluster than the approximately 700-donor mean. Immune exposure information for the cohort was limited to CMV serostatus. Because some donors lacked HLA typing at each locus, the association tests relied only on the typed subset. The authors suggested that the approach could potentially be extended to other disease states and immunological phenotypes. Linkage disequilibrium might explain the correlated functional status among segregating V segments, but an unknown experimental factor could not be ruled out. Approximately 16 rarely observed V segments, including chromosome 9 orphons, were excluded from the earlier analysis of several hundred of the donors because counts were too low. Three of the identified cytomegalovirus-associated TCR beta chains were confirmed in vitro to be specific for cytomegalovirus antigens. When HLA alleles, especially DR and DQ, strongly co-occurred, TCR associations were difficult to assign to individual alleles. The study gave a list of around 170 TCR beta chains associated with cytomegalovirus. In a later analysis, most CMV-associated TCR beta chains were found to appear HLA-restricted, with HLA associations seemingly driven largely by CMV exposure. In a later analysis, HLA-associated TCR beta chains were found to be more clonally expanded and to have lower generation probabilities than equally common non-associated chains.

Library generation was performed with the immunoSEQ multiplex PCR assay. The multiplex PCR relied on a mix of 60 forward primers for TCR Vbeta segments and 13 reverse primers for TCR Jbeta segments. Amplification of the CDR3 region of rearranged TCR beta genes was performed with a multiplex PCR assay on genomic DNA. Amplified TCR beta libraries were sequenced as 87-base-pair reads on the Illumina HiSeq System. The study's own analysis went as follows. Across the 670 or so repertoires, a later analysis counted about 81 million unique TCR beta chains, roughly 11 million of which were shared by at least two donors. Raw reads were error-corrected and collapsed into unique sequences by a nearest-neighbor algorithm in which closely related sequences were merged to remove PCR and sequencing errors. Alignment of CDR3 sequences to IMGT reference sequences was used to assign V, D and J gene segments. Each retained sequence needed at least a six-nucleotide match to both a V gene segment and a J gene segment. Rearrangements were classified as productive when the CDR3 lacked stop codons and remained in frame with V and J, and all other rearrangements were classified as non-productive. CDR3 was defined by IMGT convention, running from the second conserved V-encoded cysteine to the conserved J-encoded phenylalanine. The earlier analysis of some 580 of the donors excluded any sequence lacking an unambiguous match to a single V gene segment. In an earlier analysis of about 590 of the donors, a V segment was called functional when productive rearrangements were above 56.7%, and segregating when the standard deviation between donors exceeded 5%. A statistical classification framework was built for diagnosing cytomegalovirus status from the catalog of TCR beta chain sequences. V and J gene assignment, in a later analysis, came from comparing TCR nucleotide sequences with IMGT/GENE-DB human TR gene sequences. In a later analysis, CDR3 sequences and most-parsimonious VDJ recombination scenarios were assigned using the TCRdist pipeline. In a later analysis, each TCR beta chain was defined by its CDR3 amino acid sequence together with its V-gene family, and reads lacking a unique V-gene family were excluded. As a way to deal with suspected cross-contamination and a sequencing artifact, a later analysis dropped under 600 nucleotide sequences that were highly shared and had low generation probability. In a later analysis, a clonal expansion index for each public chain was calculated from normalized within-repertoire ranks of inferred template counts. Generation probabilities in a later analysis came from a VDJ recombination model fitted to out-of-frame rearrangements, and those results were checked against IGoR. In a later analysis, hypergeometric tests were used to score TCR-TCR, TCR-HLA and TCR-CMV co-occurrence, with a repertoire-size bias correction applied to TCR pairs. In a later analysis, false discovery rates were estimated by permuting HLA or CMV assignments 20 times. In a later analysis, co-occurring TCRs were grouped with DBSCAN, and TCRdist sequence similarity was added when clustering was performed within HLA-allele-positive subsets. For co-occurrence clustering, repertoires with fewer than 30,000 or more than 120,000 public chains were excluded, along with four or five repertoires with anomalous nucleotide sharing. In its TCRdb copy, this immuneACCESS table keeps in-frame sequences only and misses some clones. Where compared with another copy, unresolved V genes explain less than half of these, and the others have no known cause. V and J calls and clone size come straight from that table; D and trimming were deduced from the DNA. In all, the sample holds 100,000 to 150,000 clones, and 80% to 90% of those were seen once. The ten top clones hold less than 6.5% of the sample.

V loses 1 base, J loses 3 bases, and the germline ends lie 12 bases apart. The CDR1 and CDR2 encoded by the germline V gene (reference sequence) are SEHNR and FQNEAQ. From the cysteine through the phenylalanine, the CDR3 covers 15 amino acids. Just CDR3 DNA is preserved here, 45 bases in frame from base 1. In total, just over 650 healthy bone marrow donors made up the cohort. Cohort members were all nominally healthy when sampled, although unrecorded immune exposures were likely present. The donor tested CMV seropositive and was one of the 289 seropositive cohort members. Each donor provided a peripheral blood sample, and peripheral blood mononuclear cells were used for TCR beta sequencing. The Qiagen DNeasy Blood Extraction Kit was used to extract genomic DNA from the blood cell samples.

The source of this sequence is a woman between 35 and 50 years old in good health and CMV-seropositive. Rearrangement joined TRBV7-9 to TRBJ1-2; TRBD1 is possibly the D segment (5 matching bases). Sequencing used PBMCs. The DNA sequence reads TGTGCCAGCAGCTTAGGGGGCGGCAATCACTATGGCTACACCTTC. It translates as CASSLGGGNHYGYTF.